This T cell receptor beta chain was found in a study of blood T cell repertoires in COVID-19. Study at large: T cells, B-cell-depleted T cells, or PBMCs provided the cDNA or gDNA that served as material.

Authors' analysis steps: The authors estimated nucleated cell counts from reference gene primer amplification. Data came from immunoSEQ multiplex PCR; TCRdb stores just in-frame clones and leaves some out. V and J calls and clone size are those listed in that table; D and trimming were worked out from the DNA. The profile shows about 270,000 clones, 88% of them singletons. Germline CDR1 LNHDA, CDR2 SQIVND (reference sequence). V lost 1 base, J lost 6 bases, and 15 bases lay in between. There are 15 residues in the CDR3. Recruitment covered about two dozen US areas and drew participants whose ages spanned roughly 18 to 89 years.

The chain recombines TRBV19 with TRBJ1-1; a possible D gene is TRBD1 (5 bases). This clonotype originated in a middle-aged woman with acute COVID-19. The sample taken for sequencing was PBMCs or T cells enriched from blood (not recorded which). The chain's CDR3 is CASSIGRALRAEAFF. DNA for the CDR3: TGTGCCAGTAGTATAGGCAGGGCCCTCCGCGCTGAAGCTTTCTTT.